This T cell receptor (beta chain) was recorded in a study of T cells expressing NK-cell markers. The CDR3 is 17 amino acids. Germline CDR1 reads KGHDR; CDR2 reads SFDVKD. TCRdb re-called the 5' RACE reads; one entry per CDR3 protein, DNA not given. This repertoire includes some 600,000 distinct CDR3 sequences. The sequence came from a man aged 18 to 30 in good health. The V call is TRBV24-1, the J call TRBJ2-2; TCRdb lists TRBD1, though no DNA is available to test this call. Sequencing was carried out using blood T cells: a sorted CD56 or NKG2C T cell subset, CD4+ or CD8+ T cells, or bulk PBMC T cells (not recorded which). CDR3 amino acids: CATSDTHLRGGTGELFF.